Included here is one T cell receptor (beta chain) sequence, with context. This sample is part of a study of pediatric ulcerative colitis. The V gene lost 8 bases and the J gene lost 2 bases, with 13 bases spanning the gap. Germline V lookup: CDR1 MNHNY, CDR2 SVGAGI (reference sequence). There are 13 residues in the CDR3. Produced via immunoSEQ multiplex PCR; TCRdb's table is partial and in-frame only. The sample has under 45,000 clones; less than 85% are singletons. Sequencing input: blood. The chain recombines TRBV6-6 with TRBJ2-7; the D call may be TRBD1 or TRBD2 (7 bases each). The clonotype originates from a girl between 5 and 17 years old with moderate ulcerative colitis. The CDR3 reads CASAAGGAYEQYF. CDR3 in DNA: TGTGCCAGCGCTGCAGGGGGGGCCTACGAGCAGTACTTC.